This passage covers 21 T cell receptor beta chains from one sample sequenced in a study of identical twins. MiXCR, run by TCRdb on the 5' RACE reads, gives a single entry per CDR3 protein. The sample lists fewer than 650,000 distinct CDR3 sequences, about 7.1% occurring once. The same data also contributed to another study, on yellow fever vaccine responses in identical twins.

Sequenced input: PBMCs. These receptors were obtained from a woman aged 18-30 years in good health.

This chain connects TRBV5-1 to TRBJ2-7, with D perhaps TRBD2 (5 bases). The length of the CDR3 is 15 residues. Trimming shortened V by 5 bases and J by 0 bases, and 15 bases separated the two germline ends. CDR1 and CDR2 (germline): SGHRS, YFSETQ. CDR3 coding DNA: TGCGCCAGCAGTTTAACTAGTACGTCCTCCTACGAGCAGTACTTC. Translation: CASSLTSTSSYEQYF.

The chain combines TRBV20-1 with TRBJ2-2; D is perhaps TRBD1 (5 bases). The CDR3 sequence is 12 residues long. Per germline, CDR1 DFQATT and CDR2 SNEGSKA (reference sequence). With 0 bases removed from V and 7 bases from J, the gap between germline ends came to 6 bases. CDR3 loop: CSARDQGGELFF. Here the CDR3 DNA reads TGCAGTGCTAGAGATCAGGGCGGGGAGCTGTTTTTT.

The CDR3 bases are TGTGCCAGCAGTTACTCGGTGGTGCGGGGTTCCTACGAGCAGTACGTC. This gives the protein CASSYSVVRGSYEQYV. J is TRBJ2-7 and V is TRBV6-2 or TRBV6-3; D is perhaps TRBD2 (6 bases). The CDR3 length is 16 residues. V dropped 0 bases and J dropped 1 base, with 13 bases sitting between them. The V gene's germline CDR1 is MNHEY and CDR2 SVGEGT.

The V call is TRBV20-1, the J call TRBJ2-3; D ambiguous. The germline V gene has CDR1 DFQATT and CDR2 SNEGSKA (reference sequence). Between the trimmed V and J ends, which lost 4 bases and 4 bases, there was a span of 15 bases. The CDR3 covers 14 residues. This CDR3 is CSAIGPASPDTQYF. Written as DNA, the CDR3 is TGCAGTGCTATCGGCCCAGCATCTCCAGATACGCAGTATTTT.

V is TRBV6-5 and J is TRBJ2-1; possibly TRBD2 for D (7 bases). Germline V gene data show CDR1 as MNHEY and CDR2 as SVGAGI. Trimming took off 2 bases at V and 2 bases at J, with 13 bases between the two ends. The CDR3 runs to 16 residues. CDR3 DNA: TGTGCCAGCAGTTACGGGGGGGGCGCAACCTACAATGAGCAGTTCTTC. Its translation is CASSYGGGATYNEQFF.

This clonotype was detected a few times. This chain uses TRBV29-1 with TRBJ2-1; no firm D call. The germline CDR1 and CDR2 sequences are SQVTM and ANQGSEA. V lost 3 bases and J 6 bases, leaving 15 bases between the germline ends. This CDR3 comprises 14 residues. DNA for the CDR3: TGCAGCGTTGACCTCGTCGTCGTGGCCAATGAGCAGTTCTTC. Translated: CSVDLVVVANEQFF.

This sequence joins TRBV3-1 and TRBJ2-7; 14 positions agree with TRBD2. Germline assignment: CDR1 LGHDT and CDR2 YNNKEL (reference sequence). CDR3 size: 15 residues. Unmatched junction bases numbered 3, after V lost 4 bases and J lost 4 bases. The CDR3 here is CASSPGLAGEYEQYF. CDR3 nucleotides: TGTGCCAGCAGCCCGGGACTAGCGGGAGAGTACGAGCAGTACTTC.

The CDR3: CASSYLGGPNTGELFF. The CDR3 coding sequence is TGTGCCAGCAGTTATCTCGGGGGCCCGAACACCGGGGAGCTGTTTTTT. V gene TRBV12-3 or TRBV12-4 combines with J gene TRBJ2-2, with D perhaps TRBD1 or TRBD2 (6 bases each). The CDR3 runs to 16 residues. V lost 4 bases to trimming and J lost 0 bases, with 12 bases between them.

This clonotype was seen repeatedly, ten times or more. The chain employs TRBV6-5 and TRBJ2-7; D is undetermined. This CDR3 region has 15 residues. Germline V gives CDR1 MNHEY, CDR2 SVGAGI. V was clipped by 1 base and J by 4 bases, with 14 bases between them. The CDR3 reads CASSYFMGFPYEQYF. In nucleotides, the CDR3 is TGTGCCAGCAGTTACTTTATGGGATTCCCGTACGAGCAGTACTTC.

The sample holds many counts of this clonotype. This chain links TRBV29-1 with TRBJ2-3, with D hard to call. CDR3 size: 12 residues. Germline V lookup: CDR1 SQVTM, CDR2 ANQGSEA. V lost 5 bases and J lost 2, with 8 bases in between. The CDR3 DNA reads TGCAGCGTTAGGGAATCCACAGATACGCAGTATTTT. This codes for CSVRESTDTQYF.

There are many counts of this clonotype. The rearrangement joins TRBV6-2 or TRBV6-3 to TRBJ2-3; either TRBD1 or TRBD2 may fit D (5 bases each). Trimming left V 2 bases short and J 1 base short, with 7 bases between. This CDR3 is 14 amino acids long. CDR1 and CDR2 (germline): MNHEY, SVGEGT. CDR3 sequence (DNA): TGTGCCAGCAGTTACGGGACCGGCACAGATACGCAGTATTTT. Its translation: CASSYGTGTDTQYF.

V is TRBV20-1 and J is TRBJ2-1, with 12 positions matching TRBD1. Germline CDR1 is DFQATT and CDR2 is SNEGSKA (reference sequence). The V gene end was trimmed by 5 bases and the J gene end by 9 bases; junction bases not matched to a gene: 8. The CDR3 is made up of 14 amino acids. The CDR3 nucleotides read TGCAGTGCTGCCGGGACAGGGGGCTTAGGTGAGCAGTTCTTC. It specifies CSAAGTGGLGEQFF.

This clonotype occurred a few times. This chain uses TRBV10-3 with TRBJ2-1, with 15 bases lining up with TRBD2. Germline-derived CDR1 and CDR2 are ENHRY and SYGVKD. The V segment lost 6 bases and the J segment 9 bases; nucleotides outside the gene matches: 6. This CDR3 is 15 amino acids long. Here the CDR3 reads CAIRGMGLAGGEQFF. For the CDR3, the DNA is TGTGCCATCAGGGGAATGGGACTAGCGGGAGGTGAGCAGTTCTTC.

This clonotype turned up a few times. In nucleotides, the CDR3 is TGTGCCAGCAGTTCCTACGGAAGGACAGGGGTGGGGGAGCAGTACGTC. Amino acid sequence: CASSSYGRTGVGEQYV. The chain joins TRBV28 to TRBJ2-7; 9 nucleotides match TRBD1. The germline CDR1 and CDR2 sequences are MDHEN and SYDVKM. Trimming cost V 4 bases and J 7 bases; bases outside gene matches: 14. The CDR3 spans 16 residues.

This clonotype was detected ten times or more. In nucleotides, the CDR3 is TGTGCCAGCTCAGTTTTGGCGAATGAGCAGTTCTTC. This gives the protein CASSVLANEQFF. V usage is TRBV12-3 or TRBV12-4 and J usage is TRBJ2-1, with D unresolved. Between the trimmed V and J ends, which lost 8 bases and 7 bases, there was a span of 12 bases. This CDR3 spans 12 amino acids.

The genes are TRBV7-2 and TRBJ2-1, with TRBD1 matching 9 bases. CDR3 length: 16 amino acids. Looked up from germline, CDR1 is SGHTA and CDR2 is FQGNSA. V lost 3 bases, J lost 10 bases, and 13 bases stayed unmatched. The CDR3 sequence is CASSLLQGARGHEQFF. Here the CDR3 DNA reads TGTGCCAGCAGCTTGCTACAGGGGGCGCGGGGACACGAGCAGTTCTTC.

V and J are TRBV13 and TRBJ2-7, with TRBD2 matching over 14 bases. The V gene end was trimmed by 5 bases and the J gene end by 6 bases; junction bases not matched to a gene: 9. In germline, CDR1 is PRHDT, CDR2 FYEKMQ (reference sequence). The CDR3 contains 16 residues. Written as DNA, the CDR3 is TGTGCCAGCAGCCCCCCGGGACTAGCGGGAGCCCCCGAGCAGTACTTC. Protein product: CASSPPGLAGAPEQYF.

Only a few counts were recorded for this clonotype. The chain employs TRBV29-1 and TRBJ2-2; possibly TRBD1 for D (6 bases). This CDR3 contains 14 residues. Germline V gene lookup returns CDR1 SQVTM and CDR2 ANQGSEA. Trimming shortened V by 8 bases and J by 6 bases, and 19 bases separated the two germline ends. As DNA, the CDR3 is TGCAGCACTAGAGACAGGATCGAAGCCGGGGAGCTGTTTTTT. This codes for CSTRDRIEAGELFF.

The genes are TRBV6-1 and TRBJ2-3; D ambiguous. Deletions cut 2 bases from V and 4 bases from J, with 7 bases between. CDR1 is MNHNS and CDR2 is SASEGT in the germline V gene. This CDR3 is built from 13 residues. The CDR3 bases are TGTGCCAGCAGTGAACCCCCTTCAGATACGCAGTATTTT. Its protein product is CASSEPPSDTQYF.

This clonotype was counted between two and nine times. This chain links TRBV7-6 with TRBJ2-1; maybe TRBD2 (7 bases). V was cut by 0 bases and J by 3 bases, with 12 bases left in between. Germline values: CDR1 SGHVS, CDR2 FNYEAQ. The CDR3 sequence is 16 residues long. For the CDR3, the DNA is TGTGCCAGCAGCTTAGCGGGGGGGACATACTACAATGAGCAGTTCTTC. This encodes CASSLAGGTYYNEQFF.

This clonotype was found a few times. The chain carries TRBV12-3 or TRBV12-4 and TRBJ2-7; 10 nucleotides match TRBD2. V lost 6 bases, J lost 1 base, and 6 bases stayed unmatched. The CDR3 spans 15 residues. The CDR3 spells CASSPGLAISYEQYF. The CDR3 region has the DNA TGTGCCAGCAGCCCGGGACTAGCGATTTCCTACGAGCAGTACTTC.